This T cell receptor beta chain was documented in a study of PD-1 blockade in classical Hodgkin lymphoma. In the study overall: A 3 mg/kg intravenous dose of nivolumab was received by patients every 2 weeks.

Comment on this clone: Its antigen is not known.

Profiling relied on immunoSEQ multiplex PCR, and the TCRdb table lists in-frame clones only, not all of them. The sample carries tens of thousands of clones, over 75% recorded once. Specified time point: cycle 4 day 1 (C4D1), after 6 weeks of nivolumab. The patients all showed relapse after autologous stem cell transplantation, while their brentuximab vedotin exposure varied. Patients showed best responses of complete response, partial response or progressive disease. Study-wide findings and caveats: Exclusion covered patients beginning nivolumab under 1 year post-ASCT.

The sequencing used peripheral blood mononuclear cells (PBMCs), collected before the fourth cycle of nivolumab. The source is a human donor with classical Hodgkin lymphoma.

CDR3 sequence: CASARSSADTTQYF. In nucleotides, the CDR3 is TGTGCCAGTGCTCGTTCTAGCGCGGACACGACCCAGTACTTC. The rearrangement uses TRBV6-6 and TRBJ2-5, with D possibly being TRBD2 (6 bases). Germline assignment: CDR1 MNHNY and CDR2 SVGAGI (reference sequence). This CDR3 has 14 residues. With 9 bases removed from V and 7 bases from J, the gap between germline ends came to 21 bases.